Each of the 5 T cell receptor beta chains below was sequenced from the same sample in a study of PD-L1 blockade in urothelial cancer. The time point here: peripheral blood 6 weeks after treatment start. Sequencing used immunoSEQ multiplex PCR; TCRdb keeps in-frame clones, though not all of them. The table includes 35,000 to 45,000 clones, roughly 84% detected once. The sequencing used PBMCs, collected around atezolizumab (anti-PD-L1) treatment. Receptors originate from a man in his forties with urothelial cancer.

V is TRBV7-6 and J is TRBJ2-3; D might be TRBD2 (6 bases). CDR3 length equals 16 residues. Per germline, CDR1 SGHVS and CDR2 FNYEAQ. Deletions cut 1 base from V and 1 base from J, with 12 bases between. The CDR3 loop reads CASSLVGTRGTDTQYF. CDR3 nucleotides: TGTGCCAGCAGCTTAGTTGGGACTCGCGGCACAGATACGCAGTATTTT.

This rearrangement joins TRBV15 to TRBJ1-3; D remains unclear. Germline-derived CDR1 and CDR2 are LNHNV and YYDKDF (reference sequence). Trimming took off 5 bases at V and 0 bases at J, with 14 bases between the two ends. CDR3 length: 16 amino acids. The CDR3 sequence is CATSSFSASSGNTIYF. CDR3 nucleotide sequence: TGTGCCACCAGCTCTTTCTCCGCTAGCTCTGGAAACACCATATATTTT. Combining the CDR3 with reference TRBV15 and TRBJ1-3 gives the whole variable domain DAMVIQNPRYQVTQFGKPVTLSCSQTLNHNVMYWYQQKSSQAPKLLFHYYDKDFNNEADTPDNFQSRRPNTSFCFLDIRSPGLGDTAMYLCATSSFSASSGNTIYFGEGSWLTVV.

The CDR3 here is CASSLGLGVQETQYF. The CDR3, as DNA: TGTGCCAGCAGCTTGGGACTAGGGGTACAAGAGACCCAGTACTTC. The chain uses TRBV5-4 and TRBJ2-5, with a weak D call TRBD2 (6 bases). The germline CDR1 and CDR2 sequences are SGHNT and YYREEE (reference sequence). The germline V and J ends were trimmed by 0 bases and 2 bases, with 11 bases remaining between them. The CDR3 loop spans 15 amino acids.

V is TRBV9 and J is TRBJ2-3; D call uncertain. The CDR3 has 13 residues. V lost 3 bases, J lost 0 bases, and 5 bases lay in between. Per germline, CDR1 SGDLS and CDR2 YYNGEE. CDR3 sequence: CASSDPSTDTQYF. The CDR3, as DNA: TGTGCCAGCAGCGATCCTAGCACAGATACGCAGTATTTT.

V gene TRBV5-4 combines with J gene TRBJ2-1; 9 positions agree with TRBD2. The J segment lost 7 bases and the V segment lost 3 bases, leaving 14 bases of the junction unmatched. Germline CDR1 reads SGHNT; CDR2 reads YYREEE (reference sequence). The CDR3 extends over 17 amino acids. The CDR3, as DNA: TGTGCCAGCAGCTATTCTCTGATGGGACTAGCTTCGAATGAGCAGTTCTTC. This gives the protein CASSYSLMGLASNEQFF.